This T cell receptor (beta chain) was obtained from a study of response to subunit inactivated influenza vaccine. This clonotype was seen only a few times. TCRdb processed the RT-PCR reads anew with MiXCR; each CDR3 protein has one entry. The data contain about 570,000 distinct CDR3 sequences, about 11% of them singletons. The data were also submitted as part of a second study, on T cells expressing NK-cell markers. That work contributes: Production of TCR beta cDNA relied on 5'RACE template switching with UMIs. What restricted sorting to alpha-beta TCR T cells in several experiments was an anti-gamma-delta TCR antibody. These clonotypes, the leaders elsewhere, also led the CD3+CD56-NKG2C+ fraction in a handful of donors.

Here the sequenced sample was PBMCs from blood, taken on the day of vaccination. The clonotype originates from a man aged 45-60 years who received an inactivated influenza vaccine.

The CDR3 sequence is CATGEKANTGELFF. For the CDR3, the DNA is TGTGCCACCGGTGAGAAAGCGAACACCGGGGAGCTGTTTTTT. The chain uses TRBV15 and TRBJ2-2; D gene ambiguous. The germline CDR1 and CDR2 sequences are LNHNV and YYDKDF (reference sequence). CDR3 length: 14 amino acids. V was clipped by 8 bases and J by 0 bases, with 10 bases between them.